Given below is one T cell receptor beta chain in context. The data derive from a study of cytomegalovirus exposure and HLA in healthy donors. With 60 Vbeta and 13 Jbeta primers, the PCR was carried out. Sequencing was performed with immunoSEQ multiplex PCR; in TCRdb, only in-frame clones are kept and a portion is missing. Here the sample spans under 150,000 clones, around 78% being singletons. The length of the CDR3 is 13 residues. Germline values: CDR1 MGHRA, CDR2 YSYEKL. J was trimmed by 5 bases and V by 4 bases; bases with no gene match: 5. The chain employs TRBV4-1 and TRBJ2-7, with 7 positions matching TRBD2. This TCR derives from a woman in her thirties or forties in good health and CMV-seropositive. The sequenced material came from PBMCs. CDR3 protein: CASSLQRDDEQYF. The CDR3 DNA sequence: TGCGCCAGCAGCCTACAGCGGGACGACGAGCAGTACTTC.